This T cell receptor (beta chain) was observed in a study of T cell repertoires in cytomegalovirus infection. Study as a whole: An indication of both CMV infection and matching HLA type came from public TCR beta signatures. Study-wide results and limits: The ex vivo response showed dominance by HLA-C-restricted CMV-specific TCR beta clonotypes.

The CDR3 covers 13 residues. V lost 3 bases and J lost 8, with 9 bases in between. Germline loops: CDR1 SGHRS, CDR2 YFSETQ. This clonotype has only a few counts. Antigen specificity is unknown. Each CDR3 protein gets one entry after TCRdb re-called the reads with MiXCR. The table shows approximately 730,000 distinct CDR3 sequences, with roughly 33% occurring only once. V gene TRBV5-1 combines with J gene TRBJ1-6; D is possibly TRBD1 (5 bases). This specimen was cultured PBMCs, taken from culture after CMV antigen stimulation. This TCR was recovered from a human donor in good health (CMV status not recorded). Some clones in this sample may be carry-over from other donors' samples. The CDR3 DNA reads TGCGCCAGCAGCTCCAGGGTAGATTCACCCCTCCACTTT. Its protein is CASSSRVDSPLHF. The variable domain in full, with the rest retrieved from reference TRBV5-1 and TRBJ1-6, is KAGVTQTPRYLIKTRGQQVTLSCSPISGHRSVSWYQQTPGQGLQFLFEYFSETQRNKGNFPGRFSGRQFSNSRSEMNVSTLELGDSALYLCASSSRVDSPLHFGNGTRLTVT.